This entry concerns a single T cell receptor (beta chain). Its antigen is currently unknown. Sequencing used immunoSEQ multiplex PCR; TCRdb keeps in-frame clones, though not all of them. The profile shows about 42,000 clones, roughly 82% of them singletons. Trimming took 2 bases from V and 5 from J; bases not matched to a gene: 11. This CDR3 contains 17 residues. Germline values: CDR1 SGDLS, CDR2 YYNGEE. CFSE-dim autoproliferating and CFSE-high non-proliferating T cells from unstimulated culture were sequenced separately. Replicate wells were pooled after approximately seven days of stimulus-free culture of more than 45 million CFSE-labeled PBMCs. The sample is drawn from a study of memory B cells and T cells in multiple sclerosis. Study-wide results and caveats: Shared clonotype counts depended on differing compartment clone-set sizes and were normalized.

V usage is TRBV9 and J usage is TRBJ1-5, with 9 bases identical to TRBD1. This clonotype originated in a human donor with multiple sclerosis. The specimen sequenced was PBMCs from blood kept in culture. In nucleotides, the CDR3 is TGTGCCAGCAGCGTTAGTCCCGGGACAGGGTACGATCAGCCCCAGCATTTT. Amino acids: CASSVSPGTGYDQPQHF.